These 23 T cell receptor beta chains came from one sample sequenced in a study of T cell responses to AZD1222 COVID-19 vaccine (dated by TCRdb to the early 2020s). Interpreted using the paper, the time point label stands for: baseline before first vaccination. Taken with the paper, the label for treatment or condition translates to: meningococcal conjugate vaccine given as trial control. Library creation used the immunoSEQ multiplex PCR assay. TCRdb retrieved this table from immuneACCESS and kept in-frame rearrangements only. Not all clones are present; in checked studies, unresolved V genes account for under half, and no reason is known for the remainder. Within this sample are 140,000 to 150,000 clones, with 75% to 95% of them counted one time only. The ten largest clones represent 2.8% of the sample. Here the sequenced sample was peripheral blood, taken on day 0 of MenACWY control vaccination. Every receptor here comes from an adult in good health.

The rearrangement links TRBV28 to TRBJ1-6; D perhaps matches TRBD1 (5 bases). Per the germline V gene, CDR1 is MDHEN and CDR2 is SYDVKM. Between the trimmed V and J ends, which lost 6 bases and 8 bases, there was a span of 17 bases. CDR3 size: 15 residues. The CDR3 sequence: CASSQRTLADSPLHF. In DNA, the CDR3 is TGTGCCAGCAGCCAGAGGACACTGGCGGATTCACCCCTCCACTTT.

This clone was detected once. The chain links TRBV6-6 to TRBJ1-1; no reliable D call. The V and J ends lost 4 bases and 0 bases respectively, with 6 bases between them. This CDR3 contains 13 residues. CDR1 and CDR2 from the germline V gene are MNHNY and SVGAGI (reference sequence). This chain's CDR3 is CASSFTVNTEAFF. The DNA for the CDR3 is TGTGCCAGCAGTTTTACGGTGAACACTGAAGCTTTCTTT.

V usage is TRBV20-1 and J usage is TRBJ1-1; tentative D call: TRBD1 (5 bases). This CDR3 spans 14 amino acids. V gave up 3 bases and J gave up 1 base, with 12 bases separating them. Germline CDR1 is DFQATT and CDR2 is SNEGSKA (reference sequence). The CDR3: CSASGGRGNTEAFF. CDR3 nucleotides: TGCAGTGCTAGTGGGGGAAGGGGGAACACTGAAGCTTTCTTT.

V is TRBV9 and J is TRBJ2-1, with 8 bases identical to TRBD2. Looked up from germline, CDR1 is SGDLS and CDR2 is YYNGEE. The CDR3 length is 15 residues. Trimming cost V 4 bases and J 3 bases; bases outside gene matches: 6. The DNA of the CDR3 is TGTGCCAGCAGCCCAACTAGCGGTTTCTACAATGAGCAGTTCTTC. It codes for CASSPTSGFYNEQFF.

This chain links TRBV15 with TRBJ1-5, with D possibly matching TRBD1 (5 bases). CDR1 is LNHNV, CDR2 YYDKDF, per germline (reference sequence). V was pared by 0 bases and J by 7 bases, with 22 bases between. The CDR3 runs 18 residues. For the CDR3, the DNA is TGTGCCACCAGCAGAGATCTTGCAGGGACCCGCAATGGGCAGCCCCAGCATTTT. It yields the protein CATSRDLAGTRNGQPQHF. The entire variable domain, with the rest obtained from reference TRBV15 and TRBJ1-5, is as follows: DAMVIQNPRYQVTQFGKPVTLSCSQTLNHNVMYWYQQKSSQAPKLLFHYYDKDFNNEADTPDNFQSRRPNTSFCFLDIRSPGLGDTAMYLCATSRDLAGTRNGQPQHFGDGTRLSIL.

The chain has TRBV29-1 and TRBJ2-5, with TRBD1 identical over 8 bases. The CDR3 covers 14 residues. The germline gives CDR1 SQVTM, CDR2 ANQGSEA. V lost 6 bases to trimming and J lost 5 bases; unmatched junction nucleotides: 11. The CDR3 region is CSVTRQGSRETQYF. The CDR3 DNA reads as TGCAGCGTAACAAGACAGGGGAGTCGGGAGACCCAGTACTTC.

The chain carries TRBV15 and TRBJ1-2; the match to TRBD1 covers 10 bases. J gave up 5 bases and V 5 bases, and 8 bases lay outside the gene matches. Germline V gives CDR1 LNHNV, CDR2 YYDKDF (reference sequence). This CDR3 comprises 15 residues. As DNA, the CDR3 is TGTGCCACCAGCGGGGACAGGGGCGATGATTATGGCTACACCTTC. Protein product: CATSGDRGDDYGYTF. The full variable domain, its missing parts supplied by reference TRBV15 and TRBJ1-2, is DAMVIQNPRYQVTQFGKPVTLSCSQTLNHNVMYWYQQKSSQAPKLLFHYYDKDFNNEADTPDNFQSRRPNTSFCFLDIRSPGLGDTAMYLCATSGDRGDDYGYTFGSGTRLTVV.

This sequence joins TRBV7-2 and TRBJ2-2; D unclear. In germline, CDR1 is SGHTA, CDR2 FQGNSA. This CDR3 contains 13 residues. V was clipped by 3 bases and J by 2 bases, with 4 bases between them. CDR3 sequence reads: CASSLKNTGELFF. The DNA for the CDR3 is TGTGCCAGCAGCTTGAAAAACACCGGGGAGCTGTTTTTT.

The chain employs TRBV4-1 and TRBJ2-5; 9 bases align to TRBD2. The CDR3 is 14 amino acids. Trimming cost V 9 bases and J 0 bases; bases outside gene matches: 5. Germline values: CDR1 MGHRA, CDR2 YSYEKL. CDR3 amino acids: CASRLAEYQETQYF. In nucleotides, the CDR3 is TGCGCCAGTCGACTAGCGGAGTACCAAGAGACCCAGTACTTC.

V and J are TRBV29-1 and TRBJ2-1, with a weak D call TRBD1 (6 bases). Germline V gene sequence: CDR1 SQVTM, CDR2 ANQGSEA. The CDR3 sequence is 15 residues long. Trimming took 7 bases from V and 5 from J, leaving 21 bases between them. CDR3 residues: CSARRWGLYNNEQFF. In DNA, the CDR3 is TGCAGCGCCCGAAGGTGGGGGCTTTATAACAATGAGCAGTTCTTC.

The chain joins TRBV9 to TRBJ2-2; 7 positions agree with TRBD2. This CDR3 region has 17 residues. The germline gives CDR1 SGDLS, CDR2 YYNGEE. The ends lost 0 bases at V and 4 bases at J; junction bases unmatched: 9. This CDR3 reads CASSVESLAASTGELFF. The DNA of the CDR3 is TGTGCCAGCAGCGTAGAATCCCTAGCGGCTAGCACCGGGGAGCTGTTTTTT.

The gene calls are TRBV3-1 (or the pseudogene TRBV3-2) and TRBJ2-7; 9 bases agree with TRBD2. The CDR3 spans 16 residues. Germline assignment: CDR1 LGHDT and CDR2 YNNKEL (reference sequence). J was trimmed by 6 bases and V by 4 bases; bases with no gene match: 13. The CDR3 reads CASSLRGAGGSGEQYF. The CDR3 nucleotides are TGTGCCAGCAGCCTTCGGGGAGCGGGAGGTTCGGGCGAGCAGTACTTC.

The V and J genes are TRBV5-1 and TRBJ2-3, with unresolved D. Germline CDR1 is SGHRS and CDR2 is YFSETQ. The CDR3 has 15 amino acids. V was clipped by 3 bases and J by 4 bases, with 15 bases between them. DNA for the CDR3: TGCGCCAGCAGCTCCGGCCCGCTGGGGTCAGATACGCAGTATTTT. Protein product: CASSSGPLGSDTQYF.

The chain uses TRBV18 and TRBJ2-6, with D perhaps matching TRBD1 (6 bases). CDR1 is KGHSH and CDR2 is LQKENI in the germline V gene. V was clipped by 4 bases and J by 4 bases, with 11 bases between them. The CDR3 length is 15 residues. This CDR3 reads CASSLGQSGANVLTF. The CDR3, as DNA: TGTGCCAGCTCACTAGGACAGTCCGGGGCCAACGTCCTGACTTTC.

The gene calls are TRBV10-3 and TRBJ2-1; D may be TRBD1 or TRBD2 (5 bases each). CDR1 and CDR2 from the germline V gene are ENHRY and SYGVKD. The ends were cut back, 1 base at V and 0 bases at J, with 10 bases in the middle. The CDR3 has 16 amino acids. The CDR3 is CAISEWSGTSYNEQFF. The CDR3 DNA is TGTGCCATCAGTGAGTGGTCAGGGACCTCCTACAATGAGCAGTTCTTC.

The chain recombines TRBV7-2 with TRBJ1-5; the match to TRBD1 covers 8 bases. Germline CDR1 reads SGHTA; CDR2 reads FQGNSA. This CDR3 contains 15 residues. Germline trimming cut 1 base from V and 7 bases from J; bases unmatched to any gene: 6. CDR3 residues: CASSLGQGLNQPQHF. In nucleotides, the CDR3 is TGTGCCAGCAGCTTAGGACAGGGGCTCAACCAGCCCCAGCATTTT.

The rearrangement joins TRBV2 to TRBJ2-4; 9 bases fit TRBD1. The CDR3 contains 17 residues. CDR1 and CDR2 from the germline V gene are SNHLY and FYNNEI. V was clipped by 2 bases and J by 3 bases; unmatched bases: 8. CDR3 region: CASSESRDREVKNIQYF. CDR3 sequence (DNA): TGTGCCAGCAGTGAATCTCGGGACAGGGAGGTCAAAAACATTCAGTACTTC.

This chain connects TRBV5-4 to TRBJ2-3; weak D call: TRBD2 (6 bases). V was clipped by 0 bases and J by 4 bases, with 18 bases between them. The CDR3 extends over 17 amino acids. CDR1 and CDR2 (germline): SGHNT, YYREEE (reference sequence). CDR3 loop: CASSLGAATSFPDTQYF. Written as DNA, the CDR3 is TGTGCCAGCAGCTTGGGGGCCGCGACTAGTTTTCCAGATACGCAGTATTTT.

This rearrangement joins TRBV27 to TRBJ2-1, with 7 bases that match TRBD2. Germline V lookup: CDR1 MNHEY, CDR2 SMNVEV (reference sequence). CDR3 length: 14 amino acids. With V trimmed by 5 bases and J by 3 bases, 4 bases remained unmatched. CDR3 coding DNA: TGTGCCAGCAGTGAAAGGGACTACTACAATGAGCAGTTCTTC. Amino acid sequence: CASSERDYYNEQFF.

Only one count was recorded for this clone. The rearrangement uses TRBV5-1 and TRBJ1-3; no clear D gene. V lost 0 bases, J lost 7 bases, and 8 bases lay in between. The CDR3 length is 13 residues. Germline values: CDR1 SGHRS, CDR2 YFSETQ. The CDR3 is CASSLDLENTIYF. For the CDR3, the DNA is TGCGCCAGCAGCTTGGATCTGGAGAACACCATATATTTT.

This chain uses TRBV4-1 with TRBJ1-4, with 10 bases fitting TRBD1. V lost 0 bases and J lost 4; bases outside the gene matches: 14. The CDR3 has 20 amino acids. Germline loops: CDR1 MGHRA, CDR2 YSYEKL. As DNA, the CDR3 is TGCGCCAGCAGCCAAGATCCTGTGACAGGGGGCGTCGGAAATAATGAAAAACTGTTTTTT. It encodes CASSQDPVTGGVGNNEKLFF.

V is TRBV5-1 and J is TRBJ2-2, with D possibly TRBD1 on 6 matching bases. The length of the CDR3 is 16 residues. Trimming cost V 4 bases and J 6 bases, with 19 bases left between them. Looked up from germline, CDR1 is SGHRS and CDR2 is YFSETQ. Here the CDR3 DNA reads TGCGCCAGCAGCCCAGGGGACACATCCACCGCCGGGGAGCTGTTTTTT. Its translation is CASSPGDTSTAGELFF.

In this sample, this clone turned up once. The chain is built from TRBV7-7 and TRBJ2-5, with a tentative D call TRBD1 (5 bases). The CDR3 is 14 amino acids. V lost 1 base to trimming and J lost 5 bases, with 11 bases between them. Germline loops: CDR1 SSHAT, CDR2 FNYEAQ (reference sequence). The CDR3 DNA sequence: TGTGCCAGCAGCTTAGACGCAGGGTGGGAGACCCAGTACTTC. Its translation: CASSLDAGWETQYF.